The 24 T cell receptor beta chains below come from one sample, sequenced in a study of patients and donors after allogeneic stem cell transplantation. In TCRdb, the RT-PCR reads were re-called with MiXCR into one record per CDR3 protein. The repertoire includes 98,000 or so distinct CDR3 sequences, 35% to 45% of them detected once, and roughly 30% sits in the top ten. Sample: blood, either unsorted or a sorted T cell fraction (not recorded which). These receptors were collected from a human donor who was either an allogeneic HSCT recipient or a stem cell or donor lymphocyte infusion donor (not recorded which). It is not recorded whose cells these are; they may come from a transplant donor.

This chain uses TRBV28 with TRBJ2-3; 7 bases align to TRBD2. Germline values: CDR1 MDHEN, CDR2 SYDVKM. V shed 1 base, J shed 2 bases, and the junction held 15 bases outside the gene matches. The CDR3 is 19 amino acids. The CDR3 bases are TGTGCCAGCAGTTTATTCTCGGGACTAACCAAACCCTTCACAGATACGCAGTATTTT. It specifies CASSLFSGLTKPFTDTQYF.

This clonotype was observed at least ten times. V gene TRBV28 combines with J gene TRBJ1-6; possible D gene TRBD1, 5 bases. Germline CDR1 MDHEN, CDR2 SYDVKM. The CDR3 runs 16 residues. V was pared by 6 bases and J by 5 bases, with 17 bases between. This chain's CDR3 is CASRAMEGRDNSPLHF. CDR3 in DNA: TGTGCCAGCAGGGCAATGGAGGGGCGAGATAATTCACCCCTCCACTTT. The entire variable domain, with the rest obtained from reference TRBV28 and TRBJ1-6, is as follows: DVKVTQSSRYLVKRTGEKVFLECVQDMDHENMFWYRQDPGLGLRLIYFSYDVKMKEKGDIPEGYSVSREKKERFSLILESASTNQTSMYLCASRAMEGRDNSPLHFGNGTRLTVT.

In its sample, this clonotype was seen many times. This sequence joins TRBV11-2 and TRBJ1-1; tentatively, D is TRBD1 (5 bases). This CDR3 region has 13 residues. V was trimmed by 1 base and J by 7 bases, leaving 10 bases between them. Germline V gene lookup returns CDR1 SGHAT and CDR2 FQNNGV. The CDR3 loop reads CASSLGGGSEAFF. For the CDR3, the DNA is TGTGCCAGCAGCTTAGGCGGGGGAAGTGAAGCTTTCTTT.

DNA of the CDR3: TGTGCCAGCTCTTGCCAGGGAGAAACTGAAGCTTTCTTT. It yields the protein CASSCQGETEAFF. The V and J genes are TRBV28 and TRBJ1-1; D is perhaps TRBD1 (5 bases). This CDR3 has 13 residues. CDR1 and CDR2 from the germline V gene are MDHEN and SYDVKM. V dropped 8 bases and J dropped 5 bases, with 15 bases sitting between them.

This clonotype appeared many times. The chain has TRBV18 and TRBJ1-2; possible D gene TRBD1, 5 bases. Germline V gene sequence: CDR1 KGHSH, CDR2 LQKENI. This CDR3 is built from 11 residues. Trimming cost V 6 bases and J 4 bases, with 6 bases left between them. CDR3 residues: CASSDSYGYTF. In DNA form, the CDR3 reads TGTGCCAGCTCTGACAGCTATGGCTACACCTTC. Full variable domain (remainder filled in from reference TRBV18 and TRBJ1-2): NAGVMQNPRHLVRRRGQEARLRCSPMKGHSHVYWYRQLPEEGLKFMVYLQKENIIDESGMPKERFSAEFPKEGPSILRIQQVVRGDSAAYFCASSDSYGYTFGSGTRLTVV.

This clonotype was recorded a few times. The chain recombines TRBV6-5 with TRBJ1-1; D remains unclear. Germline-derived CDR1 and CDR2 are MNHEY and SVGAGI. The V end was cut by 7 bases, the J end by 6 bases, with 21 bases between. CDR3 size: 15 residues. The CDR3 nucleotides read TGTGCCAGCAATGATCTAGTCCCGGGGATTGCTGAAGCTTTCTTT. Its protein is CASNDLVPGIAEAFF.

The J gene is TRBJ2-1, the V gene TRBV7-9; D not certain. This CDR3 comprises 12 residues. Germline V CDR1 and CDR2: SEHNR, FQNEAQ (reference sequence). V was pared by 3 bases and J by 9 bases, with 9 bases between. The CDR3 region has the DNA TGTGCCAGCAGCTTCGTAGTAGGTGAGCAGTTCTTC. Protein product: CASSFVVGEQFF.

The chain couples TRBV20-1 to TRBJ1-1; D is unresolved. Looked up from germline, CDR1 is DFQATT and CDR2 is SNEGSKA (reference sequence). Deletions cut 4 bases from V and 1 base from J, with 13 bases between. The length of the CDR3 is 14 residues. Here the CDR3 DNA reads TGCAGTGCTAAGGCTAACAGACAGAACACTGAAGCTTTCTTT. Translating gives CSAKANRQNTEAFF.

The chain joins TRBV29-1 to TRBJ2-5; D uncertain. There are 11 residues in the CDR3. The germline CDR1 and CDR2 sequences are SQVTM and ANQGSEA. Trimming took 1 base from V and 4 from J, leaving 4 bases between them. CDR3 sequence (DNA): TGCAGCGTTGAAGTTTTAGAGACCCAGTACTTC. It is translated as CSVEVLETQYF.

The chain carries TRBV28 and TRBJ1-5; TRBD1 aligns across 10 bases. The germline CDR1 and CDR2 sequences are MDHEN and SYDVKM. The trim removed 5 bases at V and 10 bases at J, leaving 14 bases unmatched. The CDR3 is 16 amino acids. The CDR3 DNA sequence: TGTGCCAGCAGTCAAACCGGGACAGGGGCCGGTCGACCCCAGCATTTT. This sequence encodes CASSQTGTGAGRPQHF.

This clonotype was detected only a few times. J is TRBJ1-4 and V is TRBV7-9, with 7 bases lining up with TRBD1. V trimming: 3 bases; J trimming: 2 bases; junction bases outside the gene matches: 0. This CDR3 region has 14 residues. CDR1 SEHNR and CDR2 FQNEAQ come from the germline V gene (reference sequence). The CDR3 region is CASSLGQTNEKLFF. CDR3 in DNA: TGTGCCAGCAGCTTGGGACAGACTAATGAAAAACTGTTTTTT.

The chain joins TRBV6-6 to TRBJ2-7; D not certain. Per the germline V gene, CDR1 is MNHNY and CDR2 is SVGAGI (reference sequence). The CDR3 is made up of 13 amino acids. Between the trimmed V and J ends, which lost 7 bases and 3 bases, there was a span of 13 bases. As DNA, the CDR3 is TGTGCCAGCACCTACGACAAATACTACGAGCAGTACTTC. Its translation: CASTYDKYYEQYF.

The chain employs TRBV7-2 and TRBJ1-5; D is unresolved. V was trimmed by 1 base and J by 7 bases, leaving 8 bases between them. Per the germline V gene, CDR1 is SGHTA and CDR2 is FQGNSA. This CDR3 has 13 residues. CDR3 region: CASSLVPSQPQHF. The CDR3 bases are TGTGCCAGCAGCTTAGTCCCCAGCCAGCCCCAGCATTTT.

This chain joins TRBV6-7 and TRBJ2-2; D unclear. TRBV6-7 is recorded as an ORF, its role being uncertain. V lost 2 bases and J lost 2, with 12 bases in between. CDR3 size: 16 residues. CDR3 DNA: TGTGCCAGCAGTTACCTGAAATGGAGCAACACCGGGGAGCTGTTTTTT. It translates to CASSYLKWSNTGELFF.

J is TRBJ2-7 and V is TRBV4-3; 14 bases are a match to TRBD2. The CDR3 contains 17 residues. CDR1 LGHNA and CDR2 YSLEER come from the germline V gene. V shed 3 bases, J shed 3 bases, and the junction held 7 bases outside the gene matches. As DNA, the CDR3 is TGCGCCAGCAGCCACGGGACTAGCGGGAGTTTAAGCTACGAGCAGTACTTC. Amino acid sequence: CASSHGTSGSLSYEQYF.

This clonotype was counted between two and nine times. This chain's CDR3 is CSVEKTGGMDYGYTF. Here the CDR3 DNA reads TGCAGCGTTGAAAAGACAGGGGGCATGGACTATGGCTACACCTTC. The chain is built from TRBV29-1 and TRBJ1-2; 10 nucleotides align to TRBD1. The V gene end was trimmed by 2 bases and the J gene end by 3 bases; junction bases not matched to a gene: 6. This CDR3 contains 15 residues. Looked up from germline, CDR1 is SQVTM and CDR2 is ANQGSEA.

This clonotype occurred a few times. The V and J genes are TRBV12-5 and TRBJ1-1; D gene uncertain. CDR3 length equals 14 residues. Per germline, CDR1 LGHNT and CDR2 FRNRAP. Between the trimmed V and J ends, which lost 4 bases and 4 bases, there was a span of 13 bases. Written as DNA, the CDR3 is TGTGCTAGTGGTTCGACTTGGTTTGCCACTGAAGCTTTCTTT. Translated: CASGSTWFATEAFF.

This sequence joins TRBV7-9 and TRBJ1-1; no firm D call. The CDR3 length is 15 residues. Germline lookup yields CDR1 SEHNR and CDR2 FQNEAQ (reference sequence). V gave up 5 bases and J gave up 0 bases, with 13 bases separating them. CDR3 DNA: TGTGCCAGCAGCCGACCCCGAATCATGAACACTGAAGCTTTCTTT. Translating it yields CASSRPRIMNTEAFF.

The chain uses TRBV4-3 and TRBJ2-2; TRBD1 is a possible D gene (6 bases). This CDR3 contains 17 residues. The V gene lost 0 bases and the J gene lost 4 bases, with 15 bases spanning the gap. The V gene's germline CDR1 is LGHNA and CDR2 YSLEER. The CDR3 reads CASSQDPGHLSTGELFF. Here the CDR3 DNA reads TGCGCCAGCAGCCAAGATCCGGGACACCTCAGCACCGGGGAGCTGTTTTTT.

This clonotype has just a few counts. The chain recombines TRBV20-1 with TRBJ2-7; D ambiguous. CDR3 length: 11 amino acids. Trimming left V 3 bases short and J 4 bases short, with 7 bases between. From germline, CDR1 is DFQATT and CDR2 SNEGSKA (reference sequence). CDR3 sequence (DNA): TGCAGTGCTAGGGGTGGGTACGAGCAGTACTTC. This gives the protein CSARGGYEQYF.

This clonotype was counted between two and nine times. The rearrangement joins TRBV10-3 to TRBJ1-2; TRBD1 agrees at 11 bases. CDR3 size: 13 residues. Germline values: CDR1 ENHRY, CDR2 SYGVKD. Trimming removed 8 bases from V and 6 bases from J; junction bases left unmatched: 5. The CDR3 region has the DNA TGTGCCATCGAAAAGGACAGGGGGCATGGCTACACCTTC. Its protein is CAIEKDRGHGYTF.

The V call is TRBV14, the J call TRBJ1-2, with D perhaps matching TRBD1 (6 bases). CDR1 and CDR2 from the germline V gene are SGHDN and FVKESK. This CDR3 is built from 15 residues. Deletions cut 0 bases from V and 6 bases from J, with 14 bases between. The DNA of the CDR3 is TGTGCCAGCAGCCAAGATCTCCGGGGGGCCAATGGCTACACCTTC. Translation gives CASSQDLRGANGYTF.

The genes are TRBV4-3 and TRBJ2-7, with 8 bases lining up with TRBD2. Germline CDR1 LGHNA, CDR2 YSLEER. With 2 bases clipped from V and 2 bases from J, the junction kept 2 bases outside the gene matches. The length of the CDR3 is 14 residues. CDR3 sequence reads: CASSQSGSTYEQYF. The DNA for the CDR3 is TGCGCCAGCAGCCAAAGCGGGAGCACCTACGAGCAGTACTTC.

The rearrangement joins TRBV6-2 or TRBV6-3 to TRBJ1-2, with TRBD1 matching over 8 bases. Germline CDR1 MNHEY, CDR2 SVGEGT. There are 15 residues in the CDR3. The J segment lost 6 bases and the V segment lost 6 bases, leaving 12 bases of the junction unmatched. This CDR3 reads CASSHRGKSVNGYTF. In nucleotides, the CDR3 is TGTGCCAGCAGCCACAGGGGGAAATCGGTAAATGGCTACACCTTC.